Shown below are 30 T cell receptor beta chains from a single sample sequenced in a study of CD8 T cells in ankylosing spondylitis. TCRdb itself ran the 5' RACE reads through MiXCR, one entry per CDR3 protein. This table holds around 150,000 distinct CDR3 sequences, around 17% found once. The sample consisted of blood, either unsorted or a sorted T cell fraction (not recorded which). Source of these receptors: a male donor with ankylosing spondylitis or in good health (not recorded which).

As regards this clonotype: An end of the junction differs from the germline gene, which may be a read error. The rearrangement uses TRBV6-5 and TRBJ2-1; no clear D. The CDR3 totals 10 residues. CDR1 is MNHEY, CDR2 SVGAGI, per germline. The chain's CDR3 is CASRVRTENF. DNA of the CDR3: TGTGCCAGCAGGGTCCGGACGGAAAACTTC.

In this sample, this clonotype turned up many times. The rearrangement uses TRBV6-1 and TRBJ1-2, with TRBD1 matching over 7 bases. The V and J ends lost 7 bases and 6 bases, in that order; junction bases with no gene match: 8. The germline CDR1 and CDR2 sequences are MNHNS and SASEGT. CDR3 length equals 13 residues. CDR3 coding DNA: TGTGCCAGCACCCTGACAGGGAAGGATGGCTACACCTTC. Translated: CASTLTGKDGYTF.

This clonotype was found a few times. The chain employs TRBV20-1 and TRBJ2-1; 7 nucleotides align to TRBD2. J lost 8 bases, V lost 2 bases, and 6 bases had no gene match. The CDR3 has 13 amino acids. Germline CDR1 and CDR2: DFQATT and SNEGSKA (reference sequence). The CDR3 region has the DNA TGCAGTGCTAGAATGACTAGCTTCGATGAGCAGTTCTTC. It translates to CSARMTSFDEQFF.

V gene TRBV5-1 combines with J gene TRBJ2-1; D might be TRBD2 (6 bases). The CDR3 sequence is 16 residues long. Germline lookup yields CDR1 SGHRS and CDR2 YFSETQ. The V end lost 1 base, the J end lost 4 bases, and 15 bases lay between the germline ends. CDR3 in amino acids: CASSLSSGLLYNEQFF. The CDR3 DNA follows: TGCGCCAGCAGCTTGAGTTCTGGACTACTTTACAATGAGCAGTTCTTC.

In its sample, this clonotype was seen once. The rearrangement links TRBV29-1 to TRBJ2-1, with TRBD2 matching over 9 bases. Germline-derived CDR1 and CDR2 are SQVTM and ANQGSEA. This CDR3 has 16 residues. V trimming: 3 bases; J trimming: 9 bases; junction bases outside the gene matches: 15. Here the CDR3 DNA reads TGCAGCGTTGACGACAGGGTTTTAGCGGGAGCCCCTGAGCAGTTCTTC. This gives the protein CSVDDRVLAGAPEQFF.

The chain couples TRBV29-1 to TRBJ2-1, with TRBD2 identical over 9 bases. The CDR3 loop spans 14 amino acids. Germline-derived CDR1 and CDR2 are SQVTM and ANQGSEA. The J segment lost 3 bases and the V segment lost 6 bases, leaving 6 bases of the junction unmatched. The CDR3 DNA is TGCAGCGTGGATGGCGGGAGGGTCTACAATGAGCAGTTCTTC. Its translation: CSVDGGRVYNEQFF.

This clonotype came up many times. The chain is built from TRBV7-7 and TRBJ2-1; TRBD1 agrees at 7 bases. This CDR3 region has 15 residues. Germline CDR1 SSHAT, CDR2 FNYEAQ (reference sequence). V shed 2 bases and J 5 bases; nucleotides not matched to a gene: 6. CDR3 residues: CASSLYRGMDNEQFF. The CDR3 DNA follows: TGTGCCAGCAGCTTATACAGGGGAATGGACAATGAGCAGTTCTTC. The entire variable domain, with the rest obtained from reference TRBV7-7 and TRBJ2-1, is as follows: GAGVSQSPRYKVTKRGQDVTLRCDPISSHATLYWYQQALGQGPEFLTYFNYEAQPDKSGLPSDRFSAERPEGSISTLTIQRTEQRDSAMYRCASSLYRGMDNEQFFGPGTRLTVL.

Points on this clonotype: A clone one base away is much larger, so this may be a read error. In DNA, the CDR3 is TGTACCAGCTCACCAGATATGGCTTTAACGCAGTATTTT. Residues: CTSSPDMALTQYF. The V call is TRBV18, the J call TRBJ2-3; D is uncertain. In germline, CDR1 is KGHSH, CDR2 LQKENI. The CDR3 totals 13 residues.

This clonotype was picked up a small number of times. V is TRBV5-1 and J is TRBJ2-5, with no clear D. V was shortened by 0 bases and J by 0 bases, with 12 bases between the two germline ends. The CDR3 is made up of 16 amino acids. Germline V gene sequence: CDR1 SGHRS, CDR2 YFSETQ. The CDR3 DNA reads as TGCGCCAGCAGCTTGGGCTACAACTGGTACCAAGAGACCCAGTACTTC. This gives the protein CASSLGYNWYQETQYF.

The chain is built from TRBV12-3 or TRBV12-4 and TRBJ2-1; a weak D match, TRBD2 (6 bases). The CDR3 extends over 17 amino acids. With 3 bases removed from V and 0 bases from J, the gap between germline ends came to 15 bases. CDR3 DNA: TGTGCCAGCAGTTTCCCGATGAGCGGGCACTCCTACAATGAGCAGTTCTTC. Translation gives CASSFPMSGHSYNEQFF.

This clonotype was seen many times. The chain employs TRBV20-1 and TRBJ2-7; TRBD1 matches at 9 bases. This CDR3 is built from 13 residues. Trimming at V came to 3 bases and at J to 5 bases, leaving 5 bases not matched to a gene. Germline CDR1 reads DFQATT; CDR2 reads SNEGSKA (reference sequence). CDR3 DNA sequence: TGCAGTGCTAGGTGGGACAGGGTTGACGAGCAGTACTTC. This translates into CSARWDRVDEQYF.

The chain combines TRBV6-1 with TRBJ2-4; 10 bases align to TRBD2. V was pared by 6 bases and J by 7 bases, with 3 bases of the junction left unmatched. From germline, CDR1 is MNHNS and CDR2 SASEGT. The CDR3 is made up of 13 amino acids. In DNA, the CDR3 is TGTGCCAGCAGCCCTAGCGGGAGCAACATTCAGTACTTC. It is translated as CASSPSGSNIQYF.

This clonotype was detected ten times or more. The J gene is TRBJ2-2, the V gene TRBV5-1; the D is unclear. V was trimmed by 4 bases and J by 0 bases, leaving 13 bases between them. CDR3 length equals 16 residues. Germline V lookup: CDR1 SGHRS, CDR2 YFSETQ. DNA for the CDR3: TGCGCCAGCAGCCTAAGTGGGCAGACGAACACCGGGGAGCTGTTTTTT. This gives the protein CASSLSGQTNTGELFF.

The chain recombines TRBV28 with TRBJ2-3, with 14 bases lining up with TRBD2. The CDR3 is made up of 16 amino acids. Germline V gene lookup returns CDR1 MDHEN and CDR2 SYDVKM. V dropped 6 bases and J dropped 4; count of bases not matched to a gene: 6. The CDR3 region is CASRSRLAGGADTQYF. The CDR3 nucleotides read TGTGCCAGCAGATCAAGACTAGCGGGAGGGGCAGATACGCAGTATTTT. The full variable domain, its missing parts supplied by reference TRBV28 and TRBJ2-3, is DVKVTQSSRYLVKRTGEKVFLECVQDMDHENMFWYRQDPGLGLRLIYFSYDVKMKEKGDIPEGYSVSREKKERFSLILESASTNQTSMYLCASRSRLAGGADTQYFGPGTRLTVL.

This clonotype was counted ten times or more. The chain combines TRBV5-1 with TRBJ1-1; 10 bases align to TRBD1. Germline V lookup: CDR1 SGHRS, CDR2 YFSETQ. V dropped 1 base and J dropped 5; count of bases not matched to a gene: 2. This CDR3 has 14 residues. In DNA form, the CDR3 reads TGCGCCAGCAGCTTGCGGACAGGGGGTACTGAAGCTTTCTTT. This gives the protein CASSLRTGGTEAFF.

Points on this clonotype: A read error may account for a junction end that differs from germline. The chain joins TRBV5-1 to TRBJ2-7; perhaps TRBD1 as D (5 bases). The CDR3 is 15 amino acids. Germline lookup yields CDR1 SGHRS and CDR2 YFSETQ. The CDR3 spells CANSLASGSSYEQYF. The CDR3 DNA reads TGCGCCAACAGCTTGGCATCAGGGTCGTCCTACGAGCAGTACTTC.

This rearrangement joins TRBV5-4 to TRBJ1-1, with D unclear. V was cut by 3 bases and J by 7 bases, with 10 bases left in between. The CDR3 sequence is 12 residues long. Looked up from germline, CDR1 is SGHNT and CDR2 is YYREEE (reference sequence). This CDR3 is CASSSGAIEAFF. The CDR3 nucleotides are TGTGCCAGCAGCTCGGGAGCGATTGAAGCTTTCTTT.

This clonotype was counted ten times or more. This rearrangement joins TRBV6-5 to TRBJ2-1; perhaps TRBD2 as D (5 bases). Germline lookup yields CDR1 MNHEY and CDR2 SVGAGI. V was pared by 2 bases and J by 0 bases, with 8 bases between. This CDR3 spans 15 amino acids. CDR3 in DNA: TGTGCCAGCAGTTACCGCGGGTTCTCCTACAATGAGCAGTTCTTC. It specifies CASSYRGFSYNEQFF.

Ten or more counts support this clonotype. V and J are TRBV6-1 and TRBJ2-2; D not certain. CDR3 length equals 17 residues. V was trimmed by 5 bases and J by 1 base, leaving 17 bases between them. The germline V gene has CDR1 MNHNS and CDR2 SASEGT. The CDR3 region is CASSRQGAPQNTGELFF. CDR3 in DNA: TGTGCCAGCAGTCGGCAAGGCGCACCCCAGAACACCGGGGAGCTGTTTTTT.

This clonotype came up many times. This sequence joins TRBV6-2 or TRBV6-3 and TRBJ2-1; D is undetermined. Trimming removed 0 bases from V and 3 bases from J, with 0 bases in between. In germline, CDR1 is MNHEY, CDR2 SVGEGT. The CDR3 is 12 residues long. The CDR3 DNA sequence: TGTGCCAGCAGTTACTCCTACAATGAGCAGTTCTTC. Amino acid sequence: CASSYSYNEQFF.

The V call is TRBV12-3 or TRBV12-4, the J call TRBJ1-5, with D uncertain. Trimming took off 7 bases at V and 6 bases at J, with 13 bases between the two ends. The CDR3 runs to 13 residues. The CDR3 nucleotides read TGTGCCAGCACCATTGGAGGGCTTCAGCCCCAGCATTTT. Residues: CASTIGGLQPQHF.

This clonotype showed up many times. The J gene is TRBJ2-2, the V gene TRBV20-1; D is tentatively TRBD1 or TRBD2 (5 bases each). V lost 0 bases and J 3 bases, leaving 11 bases between the germline ends. CDR3 length: 15 residues. Germline V gives CDR1 DFQATT, CDR2 SNEGSKA (reference sequence). For the CDR3, the DNA is TGCAGTGCTAGAGACTCAGGGACCTACACCGGGGAGCTGTTTTTT. Translating it yields CSARDSGTYTGELFF.

In the case of this clonotype: A much bigger clone sits one base away, suggesting this may be a read error. The J gene is TRBJ2-2, the V gene TRBV6-1, with 12 nucleotides matching TRBD2. Germline V gene data show CDR1 as MNHNS and CDR2 as SASEGT. The CDR3 runs to 14 residues. Here the CDR3 DNA reads TGTGTCAGCTCTAGCGGGAGGGAAGTCGGGGAGCTGTTTTTT. Translating gives CVSSSGREVGELFF.

This clonotype occurred many times. The chain joins TRBV29-1 to TRBJ1-1; TRBD1 matches 9 bases. The germline V gene encodes CDR1 SQVTM and CDR2 ANQGSEA. The V and J ends lost 5 bases and 4 bases, in that order; junction bases with no gene match: 8. The length of the CDR3 is 14 residues. The CDR3 sequence is CSVLGDRASTEAFF. As DNA, the CDR3 is TGCAGCGTTCTGGGGGACAGGGCGAGCACTGAAGCTTTCTTT.

This clonotype was recorded many times. The rearrangement uses TRBV3-1 and TRBJ2-2; 8 nucleotides agree with TRBD1. This CDR3 has 17 residues. Germline V gene sequence: CDR1 LGHDT, CDR2 YNNKEL (reference sequence). V trimming: 1 base; J trimming: 6 bases; junction bases outside the gene matches: 10. Here the CDR3 reads CASSQARTGTEPGELFF. CDR3 DNA sequence: TGTGCCAGCAGCCAAGCGCGGACAGGGACAGAACCCGGGGAGCTGTTTTTT.

This clonotype came up a few times. This sequence joins TRBV28 and TRBJ2-2; 7 nucleotides match TRBD1. CDR1 and CDR2 (germline): MDHEN, SYDVKM. CDR3 size: 14 residues. Unmatched junction bases numbered 5, after V lost 9 bases and J lost 1 base. CDR3 sequence: CASRGQMNTGELFF. The DNA for the CDR3 is TGTGCCAGTAGGGGACAGATGAACACCGGGGAGCTGTTTTTT.

Only a few counts were recorded for this clonotype. The V and J genes are TRBV10-3 and TRBJ2-6, with D uncertain. CDR1 and CDR2 from the germline V gene are ENHRY and SYGVKD. This CDR3 is 17 amino acids long. Deletions cut 3 bases from V and 0 bases from J, with 12 bases between. This CDR3 reads CAISESGVNSGANVLTF. The DNA for the CDR3 is TGTGCCATCAGTGAATCTGGGGTCAACTCTGGGGCCAACGTCCTGACTTTC.

This clonotype has just a few counts. This rearrangement joins TRBV5-5 to TRBJ1-2; D unclear. Trimming pared 0 bases from V and 4 bases from J, leaving 13 bases between. This CDR3 is 15 amino acids long. The V gene's germline CDR1 is SGHKS and CDR2 YYEKEE (reference sequence). In DNA, the CDR3 is TGTGCCAGCAGCTTGGCCATGGGAGGCGGCTATGGCTACACCTTC. Its protein product is CASSLAMGGGYGYTF.

The chain employs TRBV9 and TRBJ2-1; 9 nucleotides line up with TRBD2. Trimming took 2 bases from V and 4 from J; bases not matched to a gene: 4. The CDR3 runs to 15 residues. CDR1 and CDR2 from the germline V gene are SGDLS and YYNGEE. This chain's CDR3 is CASSVGLASYNEQFF. Written as DNA, the CDR3 is TGTGCCAGCAGCGTCGGACTAGCGAGTTACAATGAGCAGTTCTTC.

This clonotype has a handful of counts. The rearrangement joins TRBV23-1 to TRBJ2-1, with 8 nucleotides matching TRBD2. TRBV23-1 is reported as an ORF; its role is uncertain. The CDR3 runs to 19 residues. After removal of 2 bases from V and 6 bases from J, the junction contained 18 bases not matched to a gene. The CDR3 protein is CASSQIPHLTGGPINEQFF. Here the CDR3 DNA reads TGCGCCAGCAGTCAAATCCCCCACCTAACGGGAGGGCCAATCAATGAGCAGTTCTTC.